This TCR beta chain was found in a study of T-cell reconstitution after alpha-beta-depleted transplantation in children. This CDR3 spans 16 amino acids. Germline loops: CDR1 DFQATT, CDR2 SNEGSKA (reference sequence). In regard to this clonotype: One end of the junction is discordant with germline, which a read error may explain.

This sample's TCRbeta library carried unique molecular identifier barcodes. A single record per CDR3 protein comes from TCRdb applying MiXCR to the PCR reads. The sample lists 210,000 or so distinct CDR3 sequences; around 10% were seen once. The chain is built from TRBV20-1 and TRBJ1-2, with 8 positions matching TRBD1. The sequence was collected from a human donor who donated a stem cell graft to a child with acute lymphoblastic leukemia. The source was PBMCs from the stem cell graft donor, collected from the stem cell graft. The CDR3 nucleotides read TGCTGTGCTCCCTCCCAACGACAGGGGAGGGGCTATGGCTACACCTTC. It translates to CCAPSQRQGRGYGYTF.